A single sample gave rise to the 28 T cell receptor beta chains below, sequenced in a study of diagnostic markers for celiac disease. One entry per CDR3 protein, without DNA, is what TCRdb gives after re-calling the reads. Its table records around 710 distinct CDR3 sequences. Sequencing was done on a sample of either unsorted cells or a sorted T cell fraction (not recorded which). These receptors all stem from a human donor. This table probably holds off-target reads from a library built for another chain.

This clonotype is classed as large by frequency. The chain has TRBV4-2 and TRBJ2-1. The germline V gene has CDR1 LGHNA and CDR2 YNFKEQ. The CDR3 is 16 residues long. The CDR3 is CASSQDLTATYNEQFF.

This chain connects TRBV7-8 to TRBJ2-5; the D call from TCRdb, TRBD2, cannot be confirmed without DNA. The CDR3 sequence is 16 residues long. Germline CDR1 and CDR2: SGHVS and FQNEAQ. CDR3: CASTRLTSGVQETQYF.

The V gene is TRBV10-3, the J gene TRBJ2-3; the D call from TCRdb, TRBD2, cannot be confirmed without DNA. The germline V gene has CDR1 ENHRY and CDR2 SYGVKD. There are 16 residues in the CDR3. CDR3 in amino acids: CAISDTTSGSTDTQYF.

Judged by frequency, this clonotype is large. The J gene is TRBJ1-1, the V gene TRBV15. The length of the CDR3 is 11 residues. Germline lookup yields CDR1 LNHNV and CDR2 YYDKDF (reference sequence). The CDR3 reads CATSSPTEAFF.

This clonotype is deemed medium-sized by its frequency. The chain carries TRBV6-2 or TRBV6-3 and TRBJ2-7; TCRdb returns TRBD1, unconfirmable since there is no DNA. CDR1 and CDR2 from the germline V gene are MNHEY and SVGEGT. This CDR3 spans 19 amino acids. CDR3: CASSYPGPSQFSQSLEQYF.

The chain uses TRBV6-6 and TRBJ1-1; without DNA, the TCRdb call of TRBD1 cannot be checked. This CDR3 spans 12 amino acids. Per germline, CDR1 MNHNY and CDR2 SVGAGI (reference sequence). The CDR3 sequence: CASRPDSTEAFF.

This clonotype shows up as medium-sized by frequency. This sequence joins TRBV28 and TRBJ2-2; TCRdb lists TRBD1, though no DNA is available to test this call. The CDR3 sequence is 14 residues long. Germline CDR1 MDHEN, CDR2 SYDVKM. CDR3 region: CASSPDRGPGELFF.

By frequency, this clonotype registers medium-sized. The rearrangement joins TRBV2 to TRBJ1-1. The CDR3 contains 13 residues. Germline V gene data show CDR1 as SNHLY and CDR2 as FYNNEI. The CDR3 is CASILGYQTEAFF.

This clonotype is identified as large (0.1 to 1%) from frequency. The chain has TRBV12-3 or TRBV12-4 and TRBJ1-2; there is no DNA to check the TCRdb D call of TRBD1. The CDR3 covers 14 residues. The CDR3 region is CASRFGTGDYGYTF.

The chain couples TRBV5-6 to TRBJ2-2; the D call from TCRdb, TRBD1, cannot be confirmed without DNA. The CDR3 runs to 16 residues. Germline-derived CDR1 and CDR2 are SGHDT and YYEEEE. CDR3: CASSLLGTGDAGELFF.

This chain joins TRBV10-2 and TRBJ2-7. Germline CDR1 and CDR2: WSHSY and SAAADI. The CDR3 contains 13 residues. The CDR3 spells CASKPGTPYEQYF.

This clonotype is identified as medium-sized (0.01 to 0.1%) from frequency. The chain uses TRBV20-1 and TRBJ2-5; TCRdb proposes TRBD2, but this gene call is untestable without DNA. Germline CDR1 is DFQATT and CDR2 is SNEGSKA (reference sequence). The CDR3 runs 14 residues. Here the CDR3 reads CSALPVGTQETQYF.

The chain uses TRBV6-5 and TRBJ2-2; TCRdb lists TRBD1, though no DNA is available to test this call. The germline gives CDR1 MNHEY, CDR2 SVGAGI. The CDR3 covers 17 residues. The CDR3 protein is CASSYSSGTGDTGELFF.

The rearrangement links TRBV29-1 to TRBJ2-1; there is no DNA to check the TCRdb D call of TRBD2. This CDR3 region has 14 residues. In germline, CDR1 is SQVTM, CDR2 ANQGSEA. The CDR3 loop reads CSVLLAGGLGEQFF.

Measured by frequency, this clonotype is medium-sized. V and J are TRBV12-3 or TRBV12-4 and TRBJ1-1; TCRdb lists TRBD1, though no DNA is available to test this call. The CDR3 contains 13 residues. The chain's CDR3 is CASQGQMNTEAFF.

This clonotype is labeled medium-sized based on frequency. This chain joins TRBV20-1 and TRBJ2-1. Germline CDR1 DFQATT, CDR2 SNEGSKA (reference sequence). This CDR3 is 14 amino acids long. The CDR3 loop is CSARSLAGLNEQFF.

This clonotype is deemed medium-sized by its frequency. The rearrangement uses TRBV10-3 and TRBJ1-1; TCRdb indicates TRBD1, and absent DNA this call remains unverified. CDR1 and CDR2 (germline): ENHRY, SYGVKD. The CDR3 is 12 residues long. CDR3 in amino acids: CAISDGQAEAFF.

This clonotype is called medium-sized based on its frequency. The genes are TRBV2 and TRBJ1-1; TCRdb calls TRBD1, which cannot be checked without DNA. The CDR3 contains 15 residues. Germline V lookup: CDR1 SNHLY, CDR2 FYNNEI. CDR3 sequence: CASSEIIRGGTEAFF.

CDR3 in amino acids: CASSTSGEETQYF. The chain has TRBV27 and TRBJ2-5; the TCRdb D gene call, TRBD1, has no DNA to confirm it. The CDR3 runs to 13 residues. CDR1 is MNHEY, CDR2 SMNVEV, per germline (reference sequence).

Judged by frequency, this clonotype is large. The chain links TRBV10-3 to TRBJ2-7. The CDR3 is 15 residues long. From germline, CDR1 is ENHRY and CDR2 SYGVKD. CDR3 protein: CAISESRSQSYEQYF.

Measured by frequency, this clonotype is large (0.1 to 1%). V is TRBV6-6 and J is TRBJ2-3; TCRdb designates TRBD2, a call that cannot be tested without DNA. The CDR3 sequence is 16 residues long. In germline, CDR1 is MNHNY, CDR2 SVGAGI (reference sequence). The CDR3 sequence: CASSTTSGGAADTQYF.

V usage is TRBV6-5 and J usage is TRBJ2-1; the TCRdb D gene call, TRBD2, has no DNA to confirm it. The CDR3 length is 13 residues. The germline CDR1 and CDR2 sequences are MNHEY and SVGAGI. CDR3 sequence: CASNSGGSNEQFF.

In terms of frequency, this clonotype is medium-sized. The V call is TRBV10-3, the J call TRBJ1-1; checking the TCRdb D call of TRBD1 is not possible without DNA. The CDR3 is 13 residues long. Looked up from germline, CDR1 is ENHRY and CDR2 is SYGVKD. CDR3: CATGNQGATEAFF.

The chain carries TRBV18 and TRBJ1-1. Germline loops: CDR1 KGHSH, CDR2 LQKENI. This CDR3 is 15 amino acids long. This CDR3 reads CASSPQRAPEAEAFF. The full variable domain, its missing parts supplied by reference TRBV18 and TRBJ1-1, is NAGVMQNPRHLVRRRGQEARLRCSPMKGHSHVYWYRQLPEEGLKFMVYLQKENIIDESGMPKERFSAEFPKEGPSILRIQQVVRGDSAAYFCASSPQRAPEAEAFFGQGTRLTVV.

CDR3 in amino acids: CSARDGGGSYNEQFF. This sequence joins TRBV20-1 and TRBJ2-1. Germline V gene sequence: CDR1 DFQATT, CDR2 SNEGSKA (reference sequence). The CDR3 runs to 15 residues.

The V call is TRBV7-8, the J call TRBJ2-2; TCRdb names TRBD1, which stays unverified in the absence of DNA. The length of the CDR3 is 17 residues. Per germline, CDR1 SGHVS and CDR2 FQNEAQ. CDR3 loop: CASSLRDRVLNTGELFF.

The chain recombines TRBV15 with TRBJ2-1; TCRdb's D call, TRBD2, is unchecked because there is no DNA. The CDR3 contains 15 residues. In germline, CDR1 is LNHNV, CDR2 YYDKDF (reference sequence). The CDR3 sequence: CATTGGESSYNEQFF. Using reference TRBV15 and TRBJ2-1 for the parts outside the CDR3, the full variable domain is DAMVIQNPRYQVTQFGKPVTLSCSQTLNHNVMYWYQQKSSQAPKLLFHYYDKDFNNEADTPDNFQSRRPNTSFCFLDIRSPGLGDTAMYLCATTGGESSYNEQFFGPGTRLTVL.

By frequency, this clonotype registers large (0.1 to 1%). The V and J genes are TRBV10-3 and TRBJ2-1. Germline lookup yields CDR1 ENHRY and CDR2 SYGVKD. The CDR3 is 13 amino acids. This CDR3 is CAISESKLDGGFF.